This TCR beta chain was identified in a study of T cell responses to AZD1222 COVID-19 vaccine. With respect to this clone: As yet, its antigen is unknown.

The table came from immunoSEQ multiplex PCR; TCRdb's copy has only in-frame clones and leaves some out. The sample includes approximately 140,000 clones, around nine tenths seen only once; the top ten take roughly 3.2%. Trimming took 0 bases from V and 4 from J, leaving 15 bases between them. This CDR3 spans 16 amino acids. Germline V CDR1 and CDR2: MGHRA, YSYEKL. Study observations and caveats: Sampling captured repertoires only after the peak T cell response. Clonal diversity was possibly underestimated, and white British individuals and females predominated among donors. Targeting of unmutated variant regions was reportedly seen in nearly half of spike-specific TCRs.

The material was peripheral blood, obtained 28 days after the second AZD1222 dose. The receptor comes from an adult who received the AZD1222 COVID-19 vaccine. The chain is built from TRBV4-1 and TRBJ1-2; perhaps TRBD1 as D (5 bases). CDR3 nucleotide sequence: TGCGCCAGCAGCCAAGATACAGGTAGGATTATCTATGGCTACACCTTC. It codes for CASSQDTGRIIYGYTF.